The entry that follows covers one TCR beta chain sequence. The antigen remains unidentified. TCRdb used MiXCR to reprocess the reads, holding one entry per CDR3 protein. The top ten hold about 4.2% of the sample, which has 150,000 to 200,000 distinct CDR3 sequences, roughly 9% seen once. Trimming removed 0 bases at V and 4 bases at J, with 22 bases between. This CDR3 spans 19 amino acids. From germline, CDR1 is LGHNA and CDR2 YNFKEQ. This entry is derived from a study of T cell repertoires in cytomegalovirus infection. Across the study: CMV infection and matching HLA type were both indicated by public TCR beta signatures. Study results and limitations: Carriers of CMV plus the relevant HLA were identified by cumulative public TCR beta family frequency. HLA-C-restricted CMV clonotypes gave the most frequent clonotype in two of eight donors.

Sequencing used PBMCs. This clonotype was sampled from a human donor in good health (CMV status not recorded). Some clones in this sample may be carry-over from other donors' samples. The chain links TRBV4-2 to TRBJ1-3; possibly TRBD1 for D (5 bases). Here the CDR3 reads CASSQEGRGGAGQGNTIYF. The CDR3 bases are TGTGCCAGCAGCCAAGAGGGACGAGGTGGGGCGGGTCAAGGAAACACCATATATTTT.